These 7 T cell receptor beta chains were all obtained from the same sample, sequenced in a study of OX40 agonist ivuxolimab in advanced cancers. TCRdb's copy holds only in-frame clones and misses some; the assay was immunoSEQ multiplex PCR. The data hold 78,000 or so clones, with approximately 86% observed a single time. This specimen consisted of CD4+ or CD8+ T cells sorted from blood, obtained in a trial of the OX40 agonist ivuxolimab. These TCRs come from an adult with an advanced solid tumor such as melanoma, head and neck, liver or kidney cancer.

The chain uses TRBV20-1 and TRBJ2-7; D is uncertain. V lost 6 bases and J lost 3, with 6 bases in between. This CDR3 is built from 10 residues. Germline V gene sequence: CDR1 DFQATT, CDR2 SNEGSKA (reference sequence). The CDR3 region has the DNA TGCAGTGCCCAAAACTACGAGCAGTACTTC. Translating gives CSAQNYEQYF.

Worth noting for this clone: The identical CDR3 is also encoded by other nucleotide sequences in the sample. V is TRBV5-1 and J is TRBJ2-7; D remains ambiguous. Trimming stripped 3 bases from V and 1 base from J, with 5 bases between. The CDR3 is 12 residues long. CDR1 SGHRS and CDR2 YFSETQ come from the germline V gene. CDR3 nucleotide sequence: TGCGCCAGCAGCTCCTCGTCCTACGAGCAGTACTTC. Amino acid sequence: CASSSSSYEQYF.

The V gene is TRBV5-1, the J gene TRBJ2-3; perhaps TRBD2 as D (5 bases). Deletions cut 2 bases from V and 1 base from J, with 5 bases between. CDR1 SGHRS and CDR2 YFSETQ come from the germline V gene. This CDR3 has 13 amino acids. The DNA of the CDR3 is TGCGCCAGCAGCTTAGCGGGCACAGATACGCAGTATTTT. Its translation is CASSLAGTDTQYF.

Here the CDR3 DNA reads TGTGCCAGCAGTTTAACCGGGAGGGCACGTGAGCAGTACTTC. Amino acid sequence: CASSLTGRAREQYF. V and J are TRBV28 and TRBJ2-7; 8 nucleotides align to TRBD2. Germline V gene sequence: CDR1 MDHEN, CDR2 SYDVKM. The CDR3 consists of 14 residues. V gave up 2 bases and J gave up 7 bases; unmatched junction bases: 7.

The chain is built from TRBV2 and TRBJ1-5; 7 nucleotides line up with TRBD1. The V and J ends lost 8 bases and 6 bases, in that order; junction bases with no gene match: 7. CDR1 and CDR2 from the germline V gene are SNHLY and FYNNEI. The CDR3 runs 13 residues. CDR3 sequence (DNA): TGTGCCAGCGGGACAGATCTTAGTCAGCCCCAGCATTTT. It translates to CASGTDLSQPQHF.

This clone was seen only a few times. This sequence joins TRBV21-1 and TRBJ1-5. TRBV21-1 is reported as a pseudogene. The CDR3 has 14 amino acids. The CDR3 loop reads CARAEGLSNQPQHF. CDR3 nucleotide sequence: TGTGCCCGGGCCGAGGGACTCAGCAATCAGCCCCAGCATTTT.

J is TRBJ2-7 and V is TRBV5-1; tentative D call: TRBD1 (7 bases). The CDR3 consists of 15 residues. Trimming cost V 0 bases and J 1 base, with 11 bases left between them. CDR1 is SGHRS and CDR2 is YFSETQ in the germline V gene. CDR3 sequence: CASSLVQGGSYEQYF. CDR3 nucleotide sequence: TGCGCCAGCAGCTTGGTGCAGGGGGGTTCCTACGAGCAGTACTTC.